This TCR beta chain was observed in a study of T cells in localized non-small cell lung cancer. General observations from the study: The study sequenced only one region of the tumor. As a result, intratumor heterogeneity could not be excluded and remains possible. Greater blood T cell density accompanied longer overall survival.

The table came from immunoSEQ multiplex PCR; TCRdb's copy has only in-frame clones and leaves some out. Of tens of thousands of clones in the sample, 70% to 90% are singletons; the top ten hold roughly 13%. The CDR3 runs 13 residues. V was shortened by 1 base and J by 5 bases, with 10 bases between the two germline ends. Germline loops: CDR1 SGHNT, CDR2 YYREEE (reference sequence). Concerning this clone: Its target is unknown.

The origin of this receptor is a female donor older than 55 with stage I lung adenocarcinoma. Here the sequenced sample was peripheral blood, taken before any cancer treatment. This chain links TRBV5-4 with TRBJ2-7; the D call may be TRBD1 or TRBD2 (5 bases each). This CDR3 reads CASSLFRDDEQYF. CDR3 in DNA: TGTGCCAGCAGCTTGTTTAGGGACGACGAGCAGTACTTC. The complete variable domain, with remaining parts taken from reference TRBV5-4 and TRBJ2-7, reads ETGVTQSPTHLIKTRGQQVTLRCSSQSGHNTVSWYQQALGQGPQFIFQYYREEENGRGNFPPRFSGLQFPNYSSELNVNALELDDSALYLCASSLFRDDEQYFGPGTRLTVT.